The rows below give T cell receptor beta chains drawn from one sample of a study of T cells in Graves' hyperthyroidism and ophthalmopathy. TCRdb ran MiXCR on the multiplex PCR reads and lists one entry per CDR3 protein. The sample lists 370,000 or so distinct CDR3 sequences, 20% to 30% occurring once. Sequencing was done on a sample of blood. The receptors originated from a man aged 45-60 years with Graves' hyperthyroidism. The CDR3 runs from the conserved cysteine through the conserved F or W. A D gene is named only where the DNA matches it firmly. Size is stated for part of the rows, as once, few or many counts, or as a class when the clone is expanded.

TRBJ2-3 TRBD2 few TRBV20-1 CSATTSATDTQYF TGCAGTGCCACGACTAGCGCCACAGATACGCAGTATTTT
TRBJ2-7 TRBD1 . TRBV19 CASSGRDRGIYEQYF TGTGCCAGTAGTGGAAGGGACAGGGGAATATACGAGCAGTACTTC
TRBJ2-7 . many TRBV7-6 CASSLLAGSYEQYF TGTGCCAGCAGCCTCCTGGCGGGTTCCTACGAGCAGTACTTC
TRBJ1-6 TRBD1 . TRBV28 CASKATGGNNSPLHF TGTGCCAGCAAGGCAACAGGGGGCAATAATTCACCCCTCCACTTT
TRBJ2-5 TRBD2 . TRBV2 CVSTSWERGNQETQYF TGTGTCAGCACCTCTTGGGAGCGGGGAAACCAAGAGACCCAGTACTTC
TRBJ2-7 . . TRBV6-5 CASSSRLHSSYEQYF TGTGCCAGCAGTTCACGACTGCATAGCTCCTACGAGCAGTACTTC
TRBJ1-1 . once TRBV6-1 CASSRTQGTPEAFF TGTGCCAGCAGCAGGACTCAGGGGACCCCTGAAGCTTTCTTT
TRBJ2-3 . few TRBV7-9 CASSLSGHRTDTQYF TGTGCCAGCAGCTTATCCGGACACCGCACAGATACGCAGTATTTT
TRBJ2-3 TRBD2 few TRBV7-6 CASSLRLRTSYTDTQYF TGTGCCAGCAGCTTAAGGCTTCGGACTAGCTACACAGATACGCAGTATTTT
TRBJ2-3 TRBD1 . TRBV9 CASSVEVGTGTLTDTQYF TGTGCCAGCAGCGTAGAAGTAGGGACAGGGACTCTCACAGATACGCAGTATTTT
TRBJ1-2 . few TRBV9 CASSVGSSYGYTF TGTGCCAGCAGCGTAGGATCTTCCTATGGCTACACCTTC
TRBJ1-4 . . TRBV12-3/TRBV12-4 CASSLRPGGGEKLFF TGTGCCAGCAGCCTTAGGCCTGGGGGAGGTGAAAAACTGTTTTTT
TRBJ2-1 TRBD2 many TRBV11-3 CASSSRTSGSNEQFF TGTGCCAGCAGCTCCCGGACTAGCGGGAGTAATGAGCAGTTCTTC
TRBJ2-1 TRBD1 . TRBV10-3 CAIRDLDRGRENEQFF TGTGCCATCAGGGACCTGGACAGGGGGCGCGAGAATGAGCAGTTCTTC
TRBJ2-6 . few TRBV3-1 CASSQIVGANVLTF TGTGCCAGCAGCCAGATAGTTGGGGCCAACGTCCTGACTTTC
TRBJ2-7 TRBD1 few TRBV12-3/TRBV12-4 CASSRRGRYEQYF TGTGCCAGCAGCCGCAGGGGGCGGTACGAGCAGTACTTC
TRBJ2-3 . . TRBV18 CASSPEGRAQTDTQYF TGTGCCAGCTCACCAGAGGGCAGGGCTCAAACAGATACGCAGTATTTT
TRBJ1-1 TRBD1 many TRBV29-1 CSVVYRGPTEAFF TGCAGCGTCGTCTACAGGGGCCCCACTGAAGCTTTCTTT
TRBJ2-7 TRBD2 many TRBV11-2 CASSLNSGATYEQYF TGTGCCAGCAGCTTAAATAGCGGGGCGACCTACGAGCAGTACTTC
TRBJ1-1 . few TRBV12-3/TRBV12-4 CASILSGAPGTEAFF TGTGCCAGCATCCTCTCCGGGGCCCCGGGCACTGAAGCTTTCTTT
TRBJ2-1 TRBD2 . TRBV2 CASSEDWTSGTEQFF TGTGCCAGCAGTGAAGACTGGACTAGCGGCACCGAGCAGTTCTTC
TRBJ1-6 . . TRBV2 CASSVGVGNSPLHF TGTGCCAGCAGTGTTGGGGTGGGTAATTCACCCCTCCACTTT
TRBJ2-7 TRBD1 many TRBV29-1 CSVVGGRGGYEQYF TGCAGCGTTGTAGGGGGCAGGGGCGGCTACGAGCAGTACTTC
TRBJ1-6 TRBD1 few TRBV20-1 CSARAQDRASSYNSPLHF TGCAGTGCTAGAGCTCAGGACAGGGCGAGCTCCTATAATTCACCCCTCCACTTT
TRBJ2-1 TRBD2 many TRBV11-1 CASSVAGGRGQFF TGTGCCAGCAGTGTAGCGGGAGGAAGGGGACAGTTCTTC
TRBJ2-1 . . TRBV2 CASSLGMDEQFF TGTGCCAGCAGCCTAGGAATGGATGAGCAGTTCTTC
TRBJ2-7 TRBD2 few TRBV10-3 CAISDPGLALYEQYF TGTGCCATCAGTGACCCCGGACTAGCGCTCTACGAGCAGTACTTC
TRBJ1-3 . . TRBV3-1 CASSQDLSGNAIYF TGTGCCAGCAGCCAAGATCTAAGTGGAAACGCCATATATTTT
TRBJ2-7 TRBD2 . TRBV10-3 CATSRGLAGVRAYEQYF TGTGCCACCTCAAGGGGACTAGCGGGAGTAAGAGCCTACGAGCAGTACTTC
TRBJ1-1 . many TRBV3-1 CASSQGKQGGTEAFF TGTGCCAGCAGCCAAGGGAAGCAGGGAGGCACTGAAGCTTTCTTT
TRBJ1-1 . few TRBV18 CASSPGMNTEAFF TGTGCCAGCTCACCGGGTATGAACACTGAAGCTTTCTTT
TRBJ2-3 TRBD2 . TRBV11-2 CASSSRTSGTDTQYF TGTGCCAGCAGCTCCCGGACTAGCGGAACAGATACGCAGTATTTT
TRBJ2-3 TRBD2 many TRBV12-3/TRBV12-4 CASSPTPGLAGGHTSTDTQYF TGTGCCAGCAGCCCAACCCCGGGACTAGCGGGAGGTCATACCAGCACAGATACGCAGTATTTT
TRBJ2-7 TRBD2 few TRBV6-2/TRBV6-3 CASSPWTSGRGPPYEQYF TGTGCCAGCAGTCCCTGGACTAGCGGGAGGGGGCCCCCCTACGAGCAGTACTTC
TRBJ2-7 . . TRBV7-3 CASSPSSSYEQYF TGTGCCAGCAGCCCTAGCAGTTCCTACGAGCAGTACTTC
TRBJ2-7 . many TRBV3-1 CASSQAVGDYEQYF TGTGCCAGCAGCCAAGCTGTCGGGGATTACGAGCAGTACTTC
TRBJ1-2 . few TRBV20-1 CSARVTGSGYTF TGCAGTGCTAGAGTAACAGGGAGTGGCTACACCTTC
TRBJ1-1 . . TRBV7-3 CASSLEGGSEAFF TGTGCCAGCAGCTTAGAAGGGGGTTCTGAAGCTTTCTTT
TRBJ1-5 . . TRBV7-9 CASNKGGNQPQHF TGTGCCAGCAACAAAGGGGGGAATCAGCCCCAGCATTTT
TRBJ1-1 . few TRBV7-6 CASSLGIGRTEAFF TGTGCCAGCAGCTTAGGGATCGGTCGGACTGAAGCTTTCTTT
TRBJ2-7 TRBD2 many TRBV28 CASSSTSGRISYEQYF TGTGCCAGCAGTTCCACTAGCGGGAGGATCTCCTACGAGCAGTACTTC
TRBJ2-2 TRBD2 few TRBV20-1 CSARDSLAGTGELFF TGCAGTGCTAGAGACTCGCTAGCGGGCACCGGGGAGCTGTTTTTT
TRBJ2-7 TRBD2 . TRBV14 CASSRGGNSYEQYF TGTGCCAGCAGCCGGGGGGGGAACTCCTACGAGCAGTACTTC
TRBJ2-3 TRBD2 . TRBV12-3/TRBV12-4 CASSFLAGDTQYF TGTGCCAGCAGTTTTCTAGCGGGAGATACGCAGTATTTT
TRBJ1-3 TRBD1 . TRBV12-3/TRBV12-4 CASSSSGTVGNTIYF TGTGCCAGCAGCTCATCCGGGACAGTTGGAAACACCATATATTTT
TRBJ2-1 . few TRBV9 CASSVGLTPANEQFF TGTGCCAGCAGCGTAGGACTTACCCCGGCCAATGAGCAGTTCTTC
TRBJ1-5 . few TRBV10-1 CASSADSEKPQHF TGCGCCAGCAGTGCCGACAGTGAGAAGCCCCAGCATTTT
TRBJ2-1 TRBD2 . TRBV20-1 CSARTSGRLNEQFF TGCAGTGCTAGAACTAGCGGGAGGTTGAATGAGCAGTTCTTC
TRBJ2-3 . many TRBV24-1 CATSDPVRTDTQYF TGTGCCACCAGTGACCCGGTCCGCACAGATACGCAGTATTTT
TRBJ1-1 . . TRBV7-8 CASSHSITIRDTEAFF TGTGCCAGCAGCCATTCCATCACAATCAGGGACACTGAAGCTTTCTTT
TRBJ2-2 TRBD2 . TRBV3-1 CASRAAGVDTGELFF TGTGCCAGCAGAGCAGCGGGAGTGGACACCGGGGAGCTGTTTTTT
TRBJ2-2 . . TRBV12-3/TRBV12-4 CASSRGPWDGELFF TGTGCCAGCAGCCGCGGACCTTGGGACGGGGAGCTGTTTTTT
TRBJ1-4 TRBD1 . TRBV12-3/TRBV12-4 CASSLRDREAPGEKLFF TGTGCCAGCAGTTTAAGGGACAGGGAGGCTCCGGGTGAAAAACTGTTTTTT
TRBJ1-3 . . TRBV12-3/TRBV12-4 CASSTNRQLSRNTIYF TGTGCCAGCAGCACGAACAGACAGCTCTCTAGAAACACCATATATTTT
TRBJ2-1 TRBD2 . TRBV27 CASGSLAAGYNEQFF TGTGCCAGCGGCAGCCTAGCGGCGGGGTACAATGAGCAGTTCTTC
TRBJ1-1 TRBD1 many TRBV20-1 CSASRDRVLGTEAFF TGCAGTGCCAGCCGGGACAGGGTTTTAGGCACTGAAGCTTTCTTT
TRBJ1-5 TRBD1 . TRBV14 CASSRRPGTGLNSNQPQHF TGTGCCAGCAGCCGGCGACCCGGGACAGGGTTGAATAGCAATCAGCCCCAGCATTTT